This T cell receptor beta chain comes out of a study of Ad26.COV2.S vaccination and SARS-CoV-2 variants. Study-wide points: With respect to non-spike TCR breadth, vaccine and placebo recipients were similar.

In germline, CDR1 is SNHLY, CDR2 FYNNEI. The CDR3 length is 15 residues. Trimming cost V 4 bases and J 5 bases, with 14 bases left between them. The assay was immunoSEQ multiplex PCR, and TCRdb's table has in-frame clones only and misses some. Altogether around 310,000 clones are present, about nine tenths being singletons, with the ten largest covering 5.5%. Regarding treatment: roughly 19 received Ad26.COV2.S at low or high dose, single or two shots; roughly 5 received placebo; per-sample allocation not given. Each sample was drawn 63 days after the first injection (of vaccine or placebo). The vaccine delivered Wuhan-strain SARS-CoV-2 spike through an Ad26 vector. On this clone: Antigen: not known.

This chain links TRBV2 with TRBJ1-4; the D gene is possibly TRBD1 (5 bases). The sequencing here drew on peripheral blood, taken in a trial of Ad26.COV2.S vaccine versus placebo. This TCR was sampled from a person between 18 and 65 years old who received the Ad26.COV2.S COVID-19 vaccine or a placebo. The CDR3: CASSVRAGSNEKLFF. The CDR3 DNA follows: TGTGCCAGCAGTGTAAGGGCAGGGTCAAATGAAAAACTGTTTTTT.